This T cell receptor beta chain was observed in a study of blood T cell repertoires in COVID-19. Study background: Acute-phase and convalescent COVID-19 samples originated in the United States, Italy and Spain.

Germline V gives CDR1 GTSNPN, CDR2 SVGIG (reference sequence). The CDR3 is 16 amino acids. V was pared by 7 bases and J by 4 bases, with 20 bases between. The data were produced by immunoSEQ multiplex PCR, yet TCRdb's version contains in-frame clones alone and is incomplete. The profile shows 65,000 to 70,000 clones, just over 85% of them singletons. V gene TRBV30 combines with J gene TRBJ1-6; D gene uncertain. The sequence derives from a woman aged 60-75 years with acute or convalescent COVID-19. The source material was peripheral blood. CDR3 loop: CASEPREIAYNSPLHF. CDR3 DNA sequence: TGTGCCTCAGAGCCTCGGGAAATCGCTTATAATTCACCCCTCCACTTT.